This TCR beta chain was documented in a study of T cell repertoires in cytomegalovirus infection (dated by TCRdb to the late 2010s). Background for the entire study: Donor HLA type was relevant to the analysis, as public TCR beta signatures indicated carriage of CMV infection together with the matching HLA type.

The germline V gene supplies CDR1 SGHTA and CDR2 FQGNSA. A distance of 12 bases separates the germline ends of V and J, which lose 1 base and 3 bases respectively. Including cysteine and phenylalanine, the CDR3 has 16 amino acids. This entry keeps only the CDR3 DNA: 48 bases, framed from base 1. Concerning this clonotype: It has no known antigen specificity. A much larger clone differs from this one at a single base, so this may be a read error.

TCRdb shows the sequencer as Illumina HiSeq 1500. TCRdb ran its own pipeline on the public reads, namely fastp trimming at Q25 and MiXCR clone calling, and kept in-frame beta chains. Merged by CDR3 protein, the rows form single entries marked with the most common genes and DNA. This sample comprises about 98,000 distinct CDR3 sequences, approximately 15% of them detected only once. 8% of the sample lies in the top ten. Here is what the overall study found, with its caveats: The ex vivo response was dominated by HLA-C-restricted CMV-specific TCR beta clonotypes, which also provided the single most frequent clonotype in two of eight donors. In both this cohort and an independent roughly 330-donor cohort, the cumulative frequency of public TCR beta family members distinguished carriers of CMV infection plus the relevant HLA type.

The sequence came from a human donor in good health (CMV status not recorded). Some clones in this sample may be carry-over from other donors' samples. The chain couples TRBV7-2 to TRBJ1-4, with the identity of the D gene unclear. Sequencing input: PBMCs. The CDR3 in this case is CASSLGAALSNEKLFF. The DNA sequence is given as TGTGCCAGCAGCTTAGGGGCAGCCCTTTCTAATGAAAAACTGTTTTTT.